These 16 T cell receptor beta chains came from one sample sequenced in a study of T cells in Graves' hyperthyroidism and ophthalmopathy. Authors of the study amplified TCR beta CDR3 regions from RNA transcripts. The HTBI primer set was used in a first-round RT-PCR of the TCR CDR3. TCRdb used MiXCR to reprocess the multiplex PCR reads, holding one entry per CDR3 protein. Of hundreds of thousands of distinct CDR3 sequences detected, about 43% appear once; the ten largest clones hold just under 8.5%. Sequencing input: peripheral blood or thyroid tissue (not recorded which). The receptors derive from a woman under 30 with Graves' hyperthyroidism.

This clonotype was detected many times. The V gene is TRBV7-6, the J gene TRBJ2-5; 12 bases line up with TRBD2. The V segment lost 4 bases and the J segment 4 bases; nucleotides outside the gene matches: 4. The CDR3 is 15 amino acids. Germline assignment: CDR1 SGHVS and CDR2 FNYEAQ. CDR3 loop: CASSWTSGMGETQYF. CDR3 DNA: TGTGCCAGCAGCTGGACTAGCGGGATGGGAGAGACCCAGTACTTC.

The CDR3 loop reads CASSPQGREKLFF. The DNA of the CDR3 is TGTGCCAGCAGTCCCCAGGGACGTGAAAAACTGTTTTTT. The genes are TRBV2 and TRBJ1-4; D possibly corresponds to TRBD1 (5 bases). From germline, CDR1 is SNHLY and CDR2 FYNNEI. V was clipped by 5 bases and J by 7 bases, with 11 bases between them. This CDR3 is built from 13 residues.

The rearrangement uses TRBV9 and TRBJ1-2; no definite D call. This CDR3 comprises 14 residues. The germline gives CDR1 SGDLS, CDR2 YYNGEE. V gave up 4 bases and J gave up 4 bases, with 14 bases separating them. CDR3 residues: CASSQDDFLYGYTF. The CDR3, as DNA: TGTGCCAGCAGCCAAGATGACTTTCTCTATGGCTACACCTTC.

J is TRBJ1-2 and V is TRBV29-1, with TRBD1 matching over 8 bases. V shed 5 bases, J shed 8 bases, and the junction held 4 bases outside the gene matches. CDR1 is SQVTM and CDR2 is ANQGSEA in the germline V gene. CDR3 length equals 11 residues. The CDR3 region is CSVTRTGGYTF. Written as DNA, the CDR3 is TGCAGCGTTACCCGGACAGGGGGCTACACCTTC.

The V gene is TRBV7-9, the J gene TRBJ1-5, with unresolved D. In germline, CDR1 is SEHNR, CDR2 FQNEAQ (reference sequence). Deletions cut 3 bases from V and 1 base from J, with 13 bases between. The CDR3 loop spans 16 amino acids. CDR3 in amino acids: CASSFGLMGSNQPQHF. In nucleotides, the CDR3 is TGTGCCAGCAGCTTTGGTTTGATGGGAAGCAATCAGCCCCAGCATTTT. Together with reference TRBV7-9 and TRBJ1-5, the CDR3 gives the full variable domain: DTGVSQNPRHKITKRGQNVTFRCDPISEHNRLYWYRQTLGQGPEFLTYFQNEAQLEKSRLLSDRFSAERPKGSFSTLEIQRTEQGDSAMYLCASSFGLMGSNQPQHFGDGTRLSIL.

The chain employs TRBV12-1 and TRBJ1-2; the table calls TRBD1, which could not be checked here. TRBV12-1 is listed as a pseudogene. The CDR3 length is 15 residues. CDR3 region: CASSSAGGGNYGYTF. CDR3 nucleotide sequence: TGTGCCAGCAGCTCTGCAGGGGGTGGGAACTATGGCTACACCTTC.

This clonotype appeared many times. This chain joins TRBV29-1 and TRBJ2-5, with D perhaps given as TRBD1 or TRBD2 (5 bases each). The V end was cut by 5 bases, the J end by 0 bases, with 16 bases between. Germline assignment: CDR1 SQVTM and CDR2 ANQGSEA. The CDR3 consists of 15 residues. CDR3 DNA: TGCAGCGTTAGGACCCCCGGGACCGACCAAGAGACCCAGTACTTC. Protein: CSVRTPGTDQETQYF.

The table lists this clonotype with many counts. V usage is TRBV29-1 and J usage is TRBJ1-2; D not resolved. This CDR3 is 14 amino acids long. CDR1 SQVTM and CDR2 ANQGSEA come from the germline V gene. With 1 base removed from V and 5 bases from J, the gap between germline ends came to 14 bases. The CDR3 protein is CSVEVPGFAYGYTF. For the CDR3, the DNA is TGCAGCGTTGAAGTTCCCGGTTTTGCATATGGCTACACCTTC.

This clonotype was counted only a few times. The chain is built from TRBV7-9 and TRBJ2-7; 8 nucleotides agree with TRBD1. There are 15 residues in the CDR3. Germline lookup yields CDR1 SEHNR and CDR2 FQNEAQ (reference sequence). V was clipped by 4 bases and J by 2 bases; unmatched bases: 7. The CDR3, as DNA: TGTGCCAGCAGCTGGGGGACAGGTCGGACCTACGAGCAGTACTTC. It encodes CASSWGTGRTYEQYF.

The chain joins TRBV6-5 to TRBJ1-1; 7 bases align to TRBD1. The CDR3 covers 16 residues. CDR1 and CDR2 (germline): MNHEY, SVGAGI. V dropped 0 bases and J dropped 6; count of bases not matched to a gene: 10. DNA of the CDR3: TGTGCCAGCAGTTACTCGCCGGGACAGCAAGGACCTGAAGCTTTCTTT. Its translation is CASSYSPGQQGPEAFF.

V gene TRBV7-4 combines with J gene TRBJ2-2; perhaps TRBD1 as D (7 bases). This CDR3 has 15 residues. The ends were cut back, 4 bases at V and 4 bases at J, with 13 bases in the middle. Germline-derived CDR1 and CDR2 are SGHVT and SQSDAQ. The CDR3 sequence: CASSWRDRATGELFF. CDR3 in DNA: TGTGCCAGCAGCTGGAGGGACAGAGCCACCGGGGAGCTGTTTTTT.

This clonotype showed up just a few times. The junction and the germline gene differ at one end; a read error may be behind it. The chain links TRBV29-1 to TRBJ2-6, with D possibly matching TRBD2 (5 bases). CDR3 length: 11 amino acids. Germline CDR1 reads SQVTM; CDR2 reads ANQGSEA. The CDR3 reads CSVVDGNTEAF. CDR3 DNA: TGCAGCGTTGTGGACGGGAACACTGAAGCTTTC.

J is TRBJ1-1 and V is TRBV7-2; 11 bases map to TRBD1. J was trimmed by 3 bases and V by 10 bases; bases with no gene match: 4. The CDR3 runs to 13 residues. Looked up from germline, CDR1 is SGHTA and CDR2 is FQGNSA. The CDR3 DNA is TGTGCCACCGCGGACAGGGGGCACACTGAAGCTTTCTTT. Translating it yields CATADRGHTEAFF.

This clonotype was seen ten or more times. J is TRBJ1-2 and V is TRBV7-3; 9 bases agree with TRBD1. This CDR3 is 14 amino acids long. Per the germline V gene, CDR1 is SGHTA and CDR2 is FQGTGA. The junction had 7 bases not matched to a gene; V was cut back by 5 bases and J by 6 bases. The DNA for the CDR3 is TGTGCCAGCAGCGGAACAGGGGGCGCGAATGGCTACACCTTC. Amino acids: CASSGTGGANGYTF.

The rearrangement uses TRBV25-1 and TRBJ1-2, with D possibly being TRBD1 (6 bases). V was trimmed by 2 bases and J by 0 bases, leaving 22 bases between them. Germline lookup yields CDR1 MGHDK and CDR2 SYGVNS. This CDR3 region has 19 residues. CDR3 region: CASSEEGTKANRANYGYTF. The CDR3 DNA is TGTGCCAGCAGTGAAGAGGGGACAAAGGCCAACCGCGCTAACTATGGCTACACCTTC.

This clonotype has at least ten counts. The chain has TRBV7-2 and TRBJ1-2; TRBD1 might be the D (6 bases). The germline gives CDR1 SGHTA, CDR2 FQGNSA. CDR3 length equals 12 residues. Trimming shortened V by 4 bases and J by 6 bases, and 9 bases separated the two germline ends. The CDR3 DNA follows: TGTGCCAGCAGCTCGCCAGGGGATGGCTACACCTTC. Its protein is CASSSPGDGYTF.